A single sample is the source of the 5 T cell receptor beta chains below, sequenced in a study of regulatory T cells in long-lasting Graves disease. Combining iRepertoire HTBI primers with Arm-PCR of CDR3 regions, the authors built TCR beta libraries. MiXCR, applied by TCRdb to the multiplex PCR reads, yields one record per CDR3 protein. The repertoire holds approximately 380,000 distinct CDR3 sequences, with 20% to 25% as singletons. Time point noted: persistent/refractory GD, antithyroid drugs over 5 years with positive TRAb. Extracted PBMC RNA gave rise to the TCR library. Here the sequenced sample was peripheral blood mononuclear cells (PBMCs), taken when the disease was refractory, from a patient treated with antithyroid drugs. The receptors here all came from a female donor with Graves disease.

This clonotype was seen a few times. This rearrangement joins TRBV19 to TRBJ2-7; D is undetermined. CDR1 and CDR2 from the germline V gene are LNHDA and SQIVND (reference sequence). This CDR3 comprises 13 residues. Trimming took off 2 bases at V and 7 bases at J, with 12 bases between the two ends. CDR3 nucleotides: TGTGCCAGTAGTATATCGGCGGATGGGGAGCAGTACTTC. Its protein is CASSISADGEQYF.

This clonotype occurred a few times. The DNA for the CDR3 is TGTGCCAGCAGTGAAGGGCGGGAGGGGCATACCCAGTACTTC. It yields the protein CASSEGREGHTQYF. This rearrangement joins TRBV2 to TRBJ2-5; 9 bases map to TRBD2. Trimming cost V 1 base and J 8 bases; bases outside gene matches: 5. The CDR3 runs 14 residues. Germline CDR1 and CDR2: SNHLY and FYNNEI.

This clonotype was seen ten or more times. The rearrangement uses TRBV28 and TRBJ1-5, with unresolved D. CDR3 size: 13 residues. The ends were cut back, 5 bases at V and 3 bases at J, with 8 bases in the middle. CDR1 and CDR2 (germline): MDHEN, SYDVKM. The CDR3 DNA is TGTGCCAGCAGTGACCGTTTCAATCAGCCCCAGCATTTT. It encodes CASSDRFNQPQHF.

This clonotype came up a few times. The rearrangement links TRBV4-3 to TRBJ1-1; no definite D call. V was clipped by 4 bases and J by 5 bases, with 11 bases between them. This CDR3 contains 13 residues. The germline CDR1 and CDR2 sequences are LGHNA and YSLEER. The CDR3 DNA is TGCGCCAGCAGCCGACTAGGAGGGACTGAAGCTTTCTTT. It is translated as CASSRLGGTEAFF.

The sample holds many counts of this clonotype. The V and J genes are TRBV12-3 or TRBV12-4 and TRBJ1-5; D may be TRBD1 (5 bases). Between the trimmed V and J ends, which lost 6 bases and 7 bases, there was a span of 22 bases. The CDR3 runs 16 residues. This chain's CDR3 is CASSTASWGFEQPQHF. The CDR3 DNA reads as TGTGCCAGCAGCACCGCTTCGTGGGGCTTCGAACAGCCCCAGCATTTT.